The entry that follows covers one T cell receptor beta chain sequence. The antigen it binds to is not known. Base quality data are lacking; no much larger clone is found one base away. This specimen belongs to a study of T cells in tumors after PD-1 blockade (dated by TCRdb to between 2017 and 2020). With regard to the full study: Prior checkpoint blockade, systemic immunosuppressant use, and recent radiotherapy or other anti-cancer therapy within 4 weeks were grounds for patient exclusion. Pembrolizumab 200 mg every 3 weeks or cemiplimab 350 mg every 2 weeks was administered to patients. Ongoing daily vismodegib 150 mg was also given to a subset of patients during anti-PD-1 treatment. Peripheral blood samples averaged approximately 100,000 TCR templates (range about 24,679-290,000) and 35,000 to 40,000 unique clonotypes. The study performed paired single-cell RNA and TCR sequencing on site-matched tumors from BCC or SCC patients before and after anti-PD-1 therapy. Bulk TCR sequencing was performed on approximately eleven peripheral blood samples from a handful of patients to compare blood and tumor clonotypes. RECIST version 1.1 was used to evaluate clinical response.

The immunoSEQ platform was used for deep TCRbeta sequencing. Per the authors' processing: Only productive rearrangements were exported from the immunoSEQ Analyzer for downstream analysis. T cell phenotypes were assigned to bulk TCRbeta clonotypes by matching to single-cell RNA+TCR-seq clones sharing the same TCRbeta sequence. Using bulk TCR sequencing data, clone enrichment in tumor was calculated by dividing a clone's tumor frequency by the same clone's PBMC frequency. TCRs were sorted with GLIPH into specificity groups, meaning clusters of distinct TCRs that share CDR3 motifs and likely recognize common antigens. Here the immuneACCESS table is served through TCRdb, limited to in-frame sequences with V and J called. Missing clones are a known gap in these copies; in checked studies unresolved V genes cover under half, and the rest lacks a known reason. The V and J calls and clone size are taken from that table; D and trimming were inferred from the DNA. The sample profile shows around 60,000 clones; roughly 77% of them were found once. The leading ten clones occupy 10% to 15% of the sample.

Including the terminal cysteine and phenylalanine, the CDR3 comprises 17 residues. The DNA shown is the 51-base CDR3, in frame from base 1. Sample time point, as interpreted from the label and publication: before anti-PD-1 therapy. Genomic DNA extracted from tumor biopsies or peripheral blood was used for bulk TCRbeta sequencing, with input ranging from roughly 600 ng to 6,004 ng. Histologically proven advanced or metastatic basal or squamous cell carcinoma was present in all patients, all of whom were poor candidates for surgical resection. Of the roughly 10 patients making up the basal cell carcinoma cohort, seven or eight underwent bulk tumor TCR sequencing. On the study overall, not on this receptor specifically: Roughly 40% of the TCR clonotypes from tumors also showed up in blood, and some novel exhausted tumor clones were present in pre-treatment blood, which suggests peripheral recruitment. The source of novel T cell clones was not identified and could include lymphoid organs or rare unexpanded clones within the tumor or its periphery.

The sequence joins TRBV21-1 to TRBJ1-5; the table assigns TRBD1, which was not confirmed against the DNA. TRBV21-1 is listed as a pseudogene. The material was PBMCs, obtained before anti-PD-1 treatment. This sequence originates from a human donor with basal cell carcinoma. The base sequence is TGTGCCAGCACTGCAGGACAGGGGGCACGTGGCAATCAGCCCCAGCATTTT. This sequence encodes CASTAGQGARGNQPQHF.